This entry lists 27 T cell receptor beta chains sequenced from one sample in a study of OX40 agonist ivuxolimab in advanced cancers. This table comes from immunoSEQ multiplex PCR, and its TCRdb copy is limited to in-frame clones, with some not included. Of about 77,000 clones in the sample, nearly 90% are singletons; the top ten hold approximately 2.3%. The material sequenced was CD4+ or CD8+ T cells sorted from blood, taken in a trial of the OX40 agonist ivuxolimab. These receptors originate from an adult with an advanced solid tumor such as melanoma, head and neck, liver or kidney cancer.

This chain joins TRBV18 and TRBJ1-2; D is possibly TRBD1 (5 bases). V lost 3 bases, J lost 3 bases, and 14 bases lay in between. CDR1 and CDR2 from the germline V gene are KGHSH and LQKENI. CDR3 length: 15 amino acids. The DNA of the CDR3 is TGTGCCAGCTCACCCTCGACAGTGGGGGACTATGGCTACACCTTC. Translated: CASSPSTVGDYGYTF.

This rearrangement joins TRBV21-1 to TRBJ2-3; the D call of TRBD2 is as the table states it, not checked on the DNA. TRBV21-1 is flagged as a pseudogene. The CDR3 is 16 amino acids. CDR3 protein: CASSNGSGERTDTQYF. The CDR3 bases are TGTGCCAGCAGCAATGGTAGCGGCGAACGGACAGATACGCAGTATTTT.

This sequence joins TRBV2 and TRBJ2-5; tentatively, D is TRBD1 (5 bases). V lost 6 bases, J lost 7 bases, and 18 bases lay in between. CDR1 SNHLY and CDR2 FYNNEI come from the germline V gene. This CDR3 contains 14 residues. CDR3 DNA sequence: TGTGCCAGCAGCCTAGGGCCCATAAGGGGGACCCAGTACTTC. Translation gives CASSLGPIRGTQYF.

The J gene is TRBJ2-3, the V gene TRBV5-8; 7 bases map to TRBD1. This CDR3 comprises 15 residues. With 4 bases clipped from V and 1 base from J, the junction kept 6 bases outside the gene matches. The V gene's germline CDR1 is SGHTS and CDR2 YDEGEE. The CDR3 DNA is TGTGCCAGCAGCCCCCTCGACAGGGGCACAGATACGCAGTATTTT. Protein product: CASSPLDRGTDTQYF.

This chain joins TRBV19 and TRBJ2-5; no firm D call. The V end lost 1 base, the J end lost 2 bases, and 8 bases lay between the germline ends. This CDR3 is 14 amino acids long. Germline values: CDR1 LNHDA, CDR2 SQIVND (reference sequence). The CDR3: CASSIGQRQETQYF. In nucleotides, the CDR3 is TGTGCCAGTAGTATAGGGCAGCGTCAAGAGACCCAGTACTTC.

The genes are TRBV29-1 and TRBJ2-1; maybe TRBD1 (5 bases). The CDR3 is 12 residues long. CDR1 and CDR2 (germline): SQVTM, ANQGSEA. V lost 3 bases and J 7 bases, leaving 10 bases between the germline ends. The CDR3 sequence: CSVDRVLNEQFF. The CDR3 DNA follows: TGCAGCGTTGACAGGGTCTTAAATGAGCAGTTCTTC.

The V call is TRBV6-1, the J call TRBJ1-5; 8 bases fit TRBD1. V gave up 8 bases and J gave up 5 bases; unmatched junction bases: 11. Germline CDR1 reads MNHNS; CDR2 reads SASEGT. CDR3 size: 15 residues. The CDR3 loop reads CASSRAGQVDQPQHF. Here the CDR3 DNA reads TGTGCCAGCTCCCGGGCGGGACAGGTCGATCAGCCCCAGCATTTT.

V is TRBV30 and J is TRBJ1-2; no firm D call. This CDR3 is built from 18 residues. From germline, CDR1 is GTSNPN and CDR2 SVGIG (reference sequence). Trimming removed 1 base from V and 0 bases from J, with 21 bases in between. The CDR3 DNA follows: TGTGCCTGGAGTGAGGGTTGGCCGTCATTGGGGACTAACTATGGCTACACCTTC. Translation gives CAWSEGWPSLGTNYGYTF.

The chain carries TRBV6-4 and TRBJ2-1; the match to TRBD2 covers 12 bases. The CDR3 runs to 19 residues. The ends lost 7 bases at V and 8 bases at J; junction bases unmatched: 21. Germline V gene data show CDR1 as MRHNA and CDR2 as SNTAGT. This CDR3 is CASTPSPRLAGVRGDEQFF. Written as DNA, the CDR3 is TGTGCCAGCACCCCGAGTCCCCGACTAGCGGGAGTCAGGGGGGATGAGCAGTTCTTC.

The chain recombines TRBV14 with TRBJ2-1; 9 bases match TRBD2. This CDR3 spans 16 amino acids. V lost 2 bases to trimming and J lost 7 bases; unmatched junction nucleotides: 9. Germline V gene lookup returns CDR1 SGHDN and CDR2 FVKESK. In DNA, the CDR3 is TGTGCCAGCAGCCAAATCCCGGGACTAGCCACAAATGAGCAGTTCTTC. Its protein is CASSQIPGLATNEQFF.

V is TRBV28 and J is TRBJ2-7; D is undetermined. V shed 2 bases and J shed 3 bases, with 8 bases lying between them. The CDR3 sequence is 13 residues long. Per germline, CDR1 MDHEN and CDR2 SYDVKM. This CDR3 reads CASSLPEYYEQYF. In DNA form, the CDR3 reads TGTGCCAGCAGTTTACCGGAGTACTACGAGCAGTACTTC.

V gene TRBV6-5 combines with J gene TRBJ1-5; D might be TRBD1 (5 bases). V lost 7 bases and J 4 bases, leaving 11 bases between the germline ends. The CDR3 is 13 amino acids. The germline V gene encodes CDR1 MNHEY and CDR2 SVGAGI. CDR3 loop: CASTNGGNQPQHF. The CDR3 DNA sequence: TGTGCCAGCACCAACGGGGGAAATCAGCCCCAGCATTTT.

This clone is a singleton in its sample. CDR3 in DNA: TGTGCCAGCAGTGGGTCAGGGACGGCCACTGAAGCTTTCTTT. Residues: CASSGSGTATEAFF. This chain links TRBV28 with TRBJ1-1; TRBD1 might be the D (5 bases). Trimming left V 5 bases short and J 4 bases short, with 14 bases between. Germline V gene lookup returns CDR1 MDHEN and CDR2 SYDVKM. There are 14 residues in the CDR3. Based on the CDR3 plus reference TRBV28 and TRBJ1-1, the full variable domain is DVKVTQSSRYLVKRTGEKVFLECVQDMDHENMFWYRQDPGLGLRLIYFSYDVKMKEKGDIPEGYSVSREKKERFSLILESASTNQTSMYLCASSGSGTATEAFFGQGTRLTVV.

This CDR3 is CASSPGDLQWETQYF. CDR3 coding DNA: TGTGCCAGCAGCCCTGGGGACCTGCAGTGGGAGACCCAGTACTTC. The V call is TRBV7-9, the J call TRBJ2-5; D is possibly TRBD1 or TRBD2 (5 bases each). The CDR3 is 15 residues long. V lost 5 bases, J lost 5 bases, and 18 bases lay in between. Germline V gives CDR1 SEHNR, CDR2 FQNEAQ (reference sequence).

The rearrangement uses TRBV28 and TRBJ2-1; the match to TRBD2 covers 14 bases. The CDR3 is made up of 15 amino acids. With V trimmed by 6 bases and J by 9 bases, 7 bases remained unmatched. Per germline, CDR1 MDHEN and CDR2 SYDVKM. CDR3 nucleotides: TGTGCCAGCAGCCCGGGACTAGCGGGAGCCATTGAGCAGTTCTTC. This gives the protein CASSPGLAGAIEQFF. Drawing the rest from reference TRBV28 and TRBJ2-1, the complete variable domain is DVKVTQSSRYLVKRTGEKVFLECVQDMDHENMFWYRQDPGLGLRLIYFSYDVKMKEKGDIPEGYSVSREKKERFSLILESASTNQTSMYLCASSPGLAGAIEQFFGPGTRLTVL.

V gene TRBV7-8 combines with J gene TRBJ1-2; TRBD1 might be the D (5 bases). Looked up from germline, CDR1 is SGHVS and CDR2 is FQNEAQ. The V end lost 5 bases, the J end lost 6 bases, and 10 bases lay between the germline ends. There are 12 residues in the CDR3. The CDR3 DNA sequence: TGTGCCAGCAGCCGTCGGGGGGATGGCTACACCTTC. It yields the protein CASSRRGDGYTF.

This chain connects TRBV5-4 to TRBJ2-3, with 10 bases that match TRBD2. Trimming cost V 4 bases and J 9 bases; bases outside gene matches: 11. CDR3 size: 15 residues. The germline CDR1 and CDR2 sequences are SGHNT and YYREEE (reference sequence). DNA for the CDR3: TGTGCCAGCAGCGTGACTAGCGGGCCGAGACCAACGCAGTATTTT. Protein product: CASSVTSGPRPTQYF.

The chain links TRBV6-5 to TRBJ2-7; D might be TRBD2 (6 bases). This CDR3 region has 11 residues. V gave up 6 bases and J gave up 6 bases, with 9 bases separating them. Per germline, CDR1 MNHEY and CDR2 SVGAGI. This CDR3 is CASSAGGEQYF. CDR3 DNA sequence: TGTGCCAGCAGCGCCGGGGGCGAGCAGTACTTC.

The CDR3 loop reads CASSLRADSSYEQYF. The CDR3 bases are TGCGCCAGCAGCTTGAGGGCGGACAGCTCCTACGAGCAGTACTTC. The rearrangement links TRBV5-1 to TRBJ2-7, with D possibly being TRBD1 (6 bases). The CDR3 contains 15 residues. Trimming removed 1 base at V and 0 bases at J, with 11 bases between. Germline V gene data show CDR1 as SGHRS and CDR2 as YFSETQ.

The chain joins TRBV7-6 to TRBJ2-5; possibly TRBD2 for D (6 bases). V lost 3 bases, J lost 4 bases, and 12 bases lay in between. CDR3 length: 14 amino acids. Per germline, CDR1 SGHVS and CDR2 FNYEAQ. Here the CDR3 DNA reads TGTGCCAGCAGCTTGGAGGGTAATGGAGAGACCCAGTACTTC. Protein sequence: CASSLEGNGETQYF. The variable domain in full, completed from reference TRBV7-6 and TRBJ2-5, reads GAGVSQSPRYKVTKRGQDVALRCDPISGHVSLYWYRQALGQGPEFLTYFNYEAQQDKSGLPNDRFSAERPEGSISTLTIQRTEQRDSAMYRCASSLEGNGETQYFGPGTRLLVL.

The genes are TRBV2 and TRBJ2-2; tentative D call: TRBD1 (6 bases). Trimming removed 5 bases from V and 3 bases from J, with 10 bases in between. CDR1 is SNHLY, CDR2 FYNNEI, per germline. The CDR3 has 14 amino acids. CDR3 in amino acids: CASSRQEDTGELFF. The DNA for the CDR3 is TGTGCCAGCAGTAGACAGGAGGACACCGGGGAGCTGTTTTTT.

The chain is built from TRBV6-5 and TRBJ2-1; tentative D call: TRBD2 (5 bases). There are 14 residues in the CDR3. The germline V gene has CDR1 MNHEY and CDR2 SVGAGI. V was pared by 2 bases and J by 0 bases, with 5 bases between. CDR3 residues: CASSYGGSYNEQFF. CDR3 sequence (DNA): TGTGCCAGCAGTTACGGAGGCTCCTACAATGAGCAGTTCTTC.

As DNA, the CDR3 is TGTGCCAGCAGCCGTAGACTCTACACCATTCAAGAGACCCAGTACTTC. It translates to CASSRRLYTIQETQYF. This chain links TRBV7-9 with TRBJ2-5, with D uncertain. Trimming took 5 bases from V and 2 from J, leaving 18 bases between them. The CDR3 spans 16 residues. Per the germline V gene, CDR1 is SEHNR and CDR2 is FQNEAQ (reference sequence).

The rearrangement uses TRBV7-8 and TRBJ1-2; D may be TRBD1 (5 bases). V shed 0 bases and J shed 7 bases, with 18 bases lying between them. Looked up from germline, CDR1 is SGHVS and CDR2 is FQNEAQ. This CDR3 comprises 16 residues. This CDR3 is CASSLARARADRGYTF. The DNA of the CDR3 is TGTGCCAGCAGCTTAGCGAGGGCCAGGGCGGATCGTGGCTACACCTTC.

Of note for this clone: The sample contains more than one DNA sequence encoding this CDR3. The rearrangement joins TRBV20-1 to TRBJ2-5; D uncertain. Trimming pared 3 bases from V and 5 bases from J, leaving 4 bases between. This CDR3 comprises 10 residues. From germline, CDR1 is DFQATT and CDR2 SNEGSKA (reference sequence). Here the CDR3 DNA reads TGCAGTGCTAGGGGCGAGACCCAGTACTTC. It is translated as CSARGETQYF.

The chain combines TRBV7-9 with TRBJ1-3; D unresolved. CDR1 and CDR2 from the germline V gene are SEHNR and FQNEAQ (reference sequence). The CDR3 has 12 residues. Trimming removed 2 bases from V and 4 bases from J, with 3 bases in between. Here the CDR3 reads CASSLLGNTIYF. The CDR3 nucleotides read TGTGCCAGCAGCTTACTCGGAAACACCATATATTTT.

The rearrangement links TRBV2 to TRBJ1-6, with D tentatively TRBD1 (5 bases). CDR3 length equals 17 residues. Trimming pared 5 bases from V and 3 bases from J, leaving 17 bases between. Germline values: CDR1 SNHLY, CDR2 FYNNEI. Here the CDR3 DNA reads TGTGCCAGCAGTCCGGAGGGGCAGCGAGTCTATAATTCACCCCTCCACTTT. It encodes CASSPEGQRVYNSPLHF.